A selection of T cell receptor beta chains follows, all from one sample in a study of immune evolution from preneoplasia to lung adenocarcinoma. Here immunoSEQ multiplex PCR was the method, and the copy in TCRdb shows in-frame clones only, minus some. The data contain about 5,200 clones, 75% to 80% of them singletons. The sequenced sample consisted of FFPE normal lung tissue adjacent to the tumor. The receptors come from a person in their sixties or seventies with lung adenocarcinoma. Both conserved end residues are part of each CDR3. The order of the fields is clone size, D gene, J gene, V gene, CDR3 protein, CDR3 DNA. A D gene is named only where the DNA matches it firmly. Clone size is shown for a subset of rows, as once, few, many or a class of expanded clone.

abundance: once; d_gene: NA; j_gene: TRBJ1-3; v_gene: TRBV30; CDR3aa: CAWSAGLTGGNTIYF; CDR3nt: TGTGCCTGGAGTGCGGGCCTGACTGGGGGAAACACCATATATTTT
abundance: NA; d_gene: TRBD1; j_gene: TRBJ1-3; v_gene: TRBV30; CDR3aa: CAWATGGVAGNTIYF; CDR3nt: TGTGCCTGGGCGACAGGGGGGGTTGCTGGAAACACCATATATTTT
abundance: NA; d_gene: TRBD1; j_gene: TRBJ1-2; v_gene: TRBV7-8; CDR3aa: CASSDRGLGYGYTF; CDR3nt: TGTGCCAGCAGCGACAGGGGGCTTGGCTATGGCTACACCTTC
abundance: NA; d_gene: NA; j_gene: TRBJ2-1; v_gene: TRBV27; CDR3aa: CASRSGEGNEQFF; CDR3nt: TGTGCCAGCAGGAGCGGTGAAGGGAATGAGCAGTTCTTC
abundance: once; d_gene: TRBD1; j_gene: TRBJ1-5; v_gene: TRBV5-8; CDR3aa: CASSLVQGASQPQHF; CDR3nt: TGTGCCAGCAGCTTGGTGCAGGGGGCGAGTCAGCCCCAGCATTTT
abundance: NA; d_gene: TRBD1; j_gene: TRBJ1-1; v_gene: TRBV6-6; CDR3aa: CASSSDRQIAFF; CDR3nt: TGTGCCAGCAGTTCGGACAGGCAGATTGCTTTCTTT
abundance: medium-sized; d_gene: TRBD1; j_gene: TRBJ1-5; v_gene: TRBV11-2; CDR3aa: CASSRTGTDHQPQHF; CDR3nt: TGTGCCAGCAGTAGAACCGGGACAGACCATCAGCCCCAGCATTTT
abundance: NA; d_gene: TRBD1; j_gene: TRBJ1-1; v_gene: TRBV6-5; CDR3aa: CASSYPSGTGTTEAFF; CDR3nt: TGTGCCAGCAGTTACCCCTCCGGGACAGGGACCACTGAAGCTTTCTTT
abundance: NA; d_gene: TRBD1; j_gene: TRBJ1-1; v_gene: TRBV28; CDR3aa: CASSAYGTEDTEAFF; CDR3nt: TGTGCCAGCAGTGCTTATGGGACAGAGGACACTGAAGCTTTCTTT
abundance: once; d_gene: TRBD2; j_gene: TRBJ2-2; v_gene: TRBV6-5; CDR3aa: CASSYSKTSEPGELFF; CDR3nt: TGTGCCAGCAGTTACTCGAAAACTAGCGAGCCCGGGGAGCTGTTTTTT
abundance: NA; d_gene: NA; j_gene: TRBJ2-7; v_gene: TRBV18; CDR3aa: CASSPRDGGHEQYF; CDR3nt: TGTGCCAGCTCACCAAGGGACGGGGGCCACGAGCAGTACTTC
abundance: NA; d_gene: NA; j_gene: TRBJ2-5; v_gene: TRBV7-9; CDR3aa: CASSSVELAMQETQYF; CDR3nt: TGTGCCAGCAGCTCCGTGGAGCTAGCTATGCAAGAGACCCAGTACTTC
abundance: NA; d_gene: NA; j_gene: TRBJ2-7; v_gene: TRBV5-4; CDR3aa: CASSLGETVAREQYF; CDR3nt: TGTGCCAGCAGCTTGGGTGAAACAGTAGCGAGGGAGCAGTACTTC
abundance: few; d_gene: TRBD1; j_gene: TRBJ1-3; v_gene: TRBV11-2; CDR3aa: CASSSRTGWVFGNTIYF; CDR3nt: TGTGCCAGCAGCTCCCGGACAGGGTGGGTCTTTGGAAACACCATATATTTT
abundance: NA; d_gene: TRBD1; j_gene: TRBJ2-2; v_gene: TRBV7-3; CDR3aa: CASSYGTGVTGELFF; CDR3nt: TGTGCCAGCAGCTACGGGACAGGGGTCACCGGGGAGCTGTTTTTT
abundance: NA; d_gene: TRBD2; j_gene: TRBJ2-2; v_gene: TRBV19; CDR3aa: CATKLAGGNTGELFF; CDR3nt: TGTGCCACCAAGCTAGCGGGGGGGAACACCGGGGAGCTGTTTTTT
abundance: NA; d_gene: TRBD1; j_gene: TRBJ2-7; v_gene: TRBV6-1; CDR3aa: CASSEQGVTGLLYEQYF; CDR3nt: TGTGCCAGCAGTGAACAGGGGGTAACAGGACTCCTCTACGAGCAGTACTTC